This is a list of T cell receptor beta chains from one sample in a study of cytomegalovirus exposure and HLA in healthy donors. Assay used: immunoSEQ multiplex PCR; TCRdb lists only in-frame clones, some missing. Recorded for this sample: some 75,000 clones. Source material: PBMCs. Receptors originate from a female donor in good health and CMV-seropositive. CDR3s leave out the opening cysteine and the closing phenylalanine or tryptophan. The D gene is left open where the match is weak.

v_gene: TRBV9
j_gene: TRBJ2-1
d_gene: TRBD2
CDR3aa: ASSKSGTSAHEQF

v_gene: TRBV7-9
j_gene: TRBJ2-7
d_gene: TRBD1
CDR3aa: ASSLYQGAREQY

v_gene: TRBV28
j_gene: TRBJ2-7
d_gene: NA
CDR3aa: ASSLVRQGSSYEQY

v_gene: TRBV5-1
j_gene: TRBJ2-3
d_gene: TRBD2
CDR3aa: ASSLVPGGKDTQY

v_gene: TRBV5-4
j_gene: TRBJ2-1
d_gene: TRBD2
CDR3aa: ASSPWTSGGPHEQF

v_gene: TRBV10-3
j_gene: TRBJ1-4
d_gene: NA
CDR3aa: AIKAGTNEKLF

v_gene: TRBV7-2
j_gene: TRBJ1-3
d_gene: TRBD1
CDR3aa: ASSYSGTGGNTIY

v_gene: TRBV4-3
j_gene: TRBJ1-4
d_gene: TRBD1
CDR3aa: ASSPRQGMEKLF

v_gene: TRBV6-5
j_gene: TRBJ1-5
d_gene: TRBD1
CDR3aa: ASRRDRVQPQH

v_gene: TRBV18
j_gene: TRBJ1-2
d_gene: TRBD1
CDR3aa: ASSGTGGAIYGYT

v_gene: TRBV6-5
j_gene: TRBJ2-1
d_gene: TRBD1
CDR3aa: ASSPRTGEMGRF

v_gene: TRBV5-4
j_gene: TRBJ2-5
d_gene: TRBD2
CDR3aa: ASSLAGGNRETQY

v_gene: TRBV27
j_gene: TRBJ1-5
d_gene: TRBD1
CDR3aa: ASSPRTGSQPQH

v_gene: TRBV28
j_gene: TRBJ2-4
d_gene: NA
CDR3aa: ASSLPPGGLAKNIQY

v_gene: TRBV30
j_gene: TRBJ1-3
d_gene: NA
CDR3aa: AWSVQAISGNTIY

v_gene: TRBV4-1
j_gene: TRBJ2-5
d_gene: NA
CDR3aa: ASSRGTSTETQY

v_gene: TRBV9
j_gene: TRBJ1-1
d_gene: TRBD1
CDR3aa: ASSPNRGHTEAF

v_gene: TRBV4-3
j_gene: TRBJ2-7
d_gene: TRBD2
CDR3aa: ASSHRRLAGAQEQY

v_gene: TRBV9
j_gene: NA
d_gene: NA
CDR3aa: ASSGKTNGEQY

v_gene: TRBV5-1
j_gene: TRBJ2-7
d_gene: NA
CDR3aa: ASSLGLVHEQY

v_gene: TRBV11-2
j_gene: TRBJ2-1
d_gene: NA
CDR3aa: ASSLRWFVGGSYNEQF

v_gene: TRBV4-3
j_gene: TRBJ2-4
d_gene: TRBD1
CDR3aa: ASSQGTGGVDIQY

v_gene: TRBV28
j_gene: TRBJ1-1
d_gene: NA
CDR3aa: ASGSRVPTEAF

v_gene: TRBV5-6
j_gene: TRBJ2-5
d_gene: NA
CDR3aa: ASSLRLQETQY

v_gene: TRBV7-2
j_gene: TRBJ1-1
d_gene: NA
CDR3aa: ASSLGHTNTEAF

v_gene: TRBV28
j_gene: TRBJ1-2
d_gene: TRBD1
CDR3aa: ASRLTGGNDYGYT

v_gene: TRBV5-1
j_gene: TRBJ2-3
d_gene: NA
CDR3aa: ASSLAPSHTDTQY

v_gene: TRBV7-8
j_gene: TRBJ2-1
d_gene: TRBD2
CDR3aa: ASSQQSLAGPSEQF

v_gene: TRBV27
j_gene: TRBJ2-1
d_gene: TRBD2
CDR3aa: ASSVGWREANNEQF

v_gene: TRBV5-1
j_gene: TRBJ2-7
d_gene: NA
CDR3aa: ASSLGAGQGYEQY

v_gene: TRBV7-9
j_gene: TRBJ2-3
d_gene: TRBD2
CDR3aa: ASSLGLAGSTDTQY

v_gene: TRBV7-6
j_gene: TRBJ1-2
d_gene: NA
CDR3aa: ASSLDFGRGRNGYT

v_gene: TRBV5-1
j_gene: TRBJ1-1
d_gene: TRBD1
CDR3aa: AKQKKTGGSPEAF

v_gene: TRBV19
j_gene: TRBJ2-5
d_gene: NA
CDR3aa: ASSTRRQRQETQY

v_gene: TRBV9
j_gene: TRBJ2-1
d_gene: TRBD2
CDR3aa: ATLALAGALPSSYNEQF

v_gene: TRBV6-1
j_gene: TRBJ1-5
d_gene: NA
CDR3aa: ASWVRASNQPQH

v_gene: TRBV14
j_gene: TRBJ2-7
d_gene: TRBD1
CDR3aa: ASSTRTGGLSTYEQY

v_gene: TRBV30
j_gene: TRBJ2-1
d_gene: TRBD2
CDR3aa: AWNPLGGGWNEQF

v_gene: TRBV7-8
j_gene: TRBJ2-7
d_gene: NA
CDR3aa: ASSLQTAGIVHEQY

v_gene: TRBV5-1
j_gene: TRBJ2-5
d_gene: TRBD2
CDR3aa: ASSLGVTSGEKTQY

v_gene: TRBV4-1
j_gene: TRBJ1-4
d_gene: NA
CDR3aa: ASSQYGLEEATNEKLF

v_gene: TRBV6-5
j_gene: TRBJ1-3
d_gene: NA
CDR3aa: ASSSSGRSGNTIY

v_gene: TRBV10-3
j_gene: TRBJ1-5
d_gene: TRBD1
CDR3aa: ATQDRPRTPQH

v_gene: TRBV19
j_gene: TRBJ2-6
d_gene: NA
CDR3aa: ASSIGGSLGANVLT

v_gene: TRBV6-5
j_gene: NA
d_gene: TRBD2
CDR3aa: ASSPLAGALHEQY

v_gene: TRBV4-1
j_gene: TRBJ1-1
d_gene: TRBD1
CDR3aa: ASSHGGQLNTEAF

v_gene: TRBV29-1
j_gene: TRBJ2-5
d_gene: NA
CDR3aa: SVEDQGETQY

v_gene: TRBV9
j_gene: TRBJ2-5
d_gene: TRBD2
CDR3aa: ASSVGSGETQY

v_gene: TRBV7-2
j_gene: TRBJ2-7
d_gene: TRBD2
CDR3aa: ASSWGLAGAGPYEQY